The 25 T cell receptor beta chains below were found in one sample sequenced in a study of T-cell memory formation after mild COVID-19 (dated by TCRdb to 2020 to 2022). Libraries were built with 5' RACE. Data came from an Illumina NovaSeq 6000. TCRdb reprocessing: public reads trimmed at Q25 with fastp, clones called with MiXCR, in-frame beta chains kept. Rows are combined by CDR3 protein, so each entry shows the most common genes and DNA. For this sample the table gives hundreds of thousands of distinct CDR3 sequences, of which approximately 15% were detected only once. Around 8.1% of the sample is in the top ten clones. The material sequenced was PBMCs or a T cell subset sorted from them (not recorded which). These receptors all stem from an adult woman who had mild COVID-19 (a few samples of this study predate the infection). The sample titles of this study are shuffled in the database, so cell type and time point are left out; the donor was told from shared clones.

This clonotype showed up many times. V is TRBV7-2 and J is TRBJ2-3; the D is unclear. The CDR3 is made up of 13 amino acids. The V gene's germline CDR1 is SGHTA and CDR2 FQGNSA. V lost 5 bases and J lost 2, with 8 bases in between. The CDR3 region has the DNA TGTGCCAGCAGCCCCCAGGCCACAGATACGCAGTATTTT. Translation: CASSPQATDTQYF.

The chain employs TRBV11-3 and TRBJ2-2; the match to TRBD2 covers 9 bases. The V segment lost 3 bases and the J segment 3 bases; nucleotides outside the gene matches: 5. This CDR3 has 16 residues. Germline CDR1 and CDR2: SGHNT and YENEEA. The CDR3 DNA reads TGTGCCAGCAGCTTTTCGCGGGAGGGGTACACCGGGGAGCTGTTTTTT. Amino acid sequence: CASSFSREGYTGELFF. The full variable domain, completed using reference TRBV11-3 and TRBJ2-2, is EAGVVQSPRYKIIEKKQPVAFWCNPISGHNTLYWYLQNLGQGPELLIRYENEEAVDDSQLPKDRFSAERLKGVDSTLKIQPAELGDSAVYLCASSFSREGYTGELFFGEGSRLTVL.

In this sample, this clonotype turned up a few times. The V call is TRBV12-3 or TRBV12-4, the J call TRBJ2-7, with 10 bases identical to TRBD2. V trimming: 2 bases; J trimming: 0 bases; junction bases outside the gene matches: 7. The CDR3 runs 17 residues. DNA of the CDR3: TGTGCCAGCAGTTTAACTAGCGGGGACCAGACCTCCTACGAGCAGTACTTC. It codes for CASSLTSGDQTSYEQYF.

This clonotype was seen a few times. The CDR3 reads CASSLDRPPLHF. CDR3 bases: TGCGCCAGCAGCCTGGACAGACCACCCCTCCACTTT. V and J are TRBV5-1 and TRBJ1-6; D possibly corresponds to TRBD1 (6 bases). The V end was cut by 4 bases, the J end by 11 bases, with 10 bases between. The CDR3 spans 12 residues. CDR1 is SGHRS and CDR2 is YFSETQ in the germline V gene.

The chain has TRBV5-1 and TRBJ1-1; 9 bases fit TRBD1. Germline values: CDR1 SGHRS, CDR2 YFSETQ. Trimming at V came to 4 bases and at J to 3 bases, leaving 10 bases not matched to a gene. This CDR3 is built from 16 residues. The CDR3 region has the DNA TGCGCCAGCAGCGTTGAGGGACAGGGATACTACACTGAAGCTTTCTTT. This encodes CASSVEGQGYYTEAFF.

This clonotype was counted a single time. The chain has TRBV20-1 and TRBJ2-3; 10 positions match TRBD1. Germline V gene sequence: CDR1 DFQATT, CDR2 SNEGSKA (reference sequence). Losses at the gene ends were 5 bases for V and 2 bases for J; bases not matched to a gene: 4. The CDR3 is 14 residues long. CDR3: CSAGTGASTDTQYF. In DNA form, the CDR3 reads TGCAGTGCTGGGACAGGGGCCTCCACAGATACGCAGTATTTT.

V usage is TRBV1 and J usage is TRBJ1-1. TRBV1 is an annotated pseudogene. The CDR3 covers 17 residues. In DNA, the CDR3 is TGCACCAGCAGCCCGTCTGTTGGGTGCTATCGGAACACTGAAGCTTTCTTT. Its protein is CTSSPSVGCYRNTEAFF.

This clonotype turned up a few times. This chain links TRBV15 with TRBJ1-1; unclear D gene. Per the germline V gene, CDR1 is LNHNV and CDR2 is YYDKDF (reference sequence). V gave up 5 bases and J gave up 0 bases, with 7 bases separating them. This CDR3 is 13 amino acids long. CDR3 coding DNA: TGTGCCACCAGCCTCAGACTGAACACTGAAGCTTTCTTT. Residues: CATSLRLNTEAFF.

About this clonotype itself: Mismatch with germline at one junction end may stem from a read error. The chain recombines TRBV7-7 with TRBJ2-1; 9 nucleotides align to TRBD2. The CDR3 extends over 17 amino acids. Looked up from germline, CDR1 is SSHAT and CDR2 is FNYEAQ (reference sequence). Here the CDR3 reads CASSSYRWREGYNEQFF. The CDR3, as DNA: TGTGCTAGCAGCTCCTACCGATGGCGGGAGGGCTACAATGAGCAGTTCTTC.

This clonotype has ten or more counts. The J gene is TRBJ2-7, the V gene TRBV7-2; 10 bases line up with TRBD2. Germline trimming cut 3 bases from V and 4 bases from J; bases unmatched to any gene: 3. The CDR3 is made up of 14 amino acids. In germline, CDR1 is SGHTA, CDR2 FQGNSA. The CDR3 nucleotides are TGTGCCAGCAGCTTCTGGACTAGCGGATACGAGCAGTACTTC. This sequence encodes CASSFWTSGYEQYF.

The chain uses TRBV5-1 and TRBJ1-4, with D uncertain. The CDR3 loop spans 14 amino acids. Looked up from germline, CDR1 is SGHRS and CDR2 is YFSETQ. The V gene lost 3 bases and the J gene lost 7 bases, with 13 bases spanning the gap. For the CDR3, the DNA is TGCGCCAGCAGCTGGACCACCGTGGGTGAAAAACTGTTTTTT. Amino acid sequence: CASSWTTVGEKLFF.

The chain recombines TRBV15 with TRBJ1-2; the match to TRBD1 covers 7 bases. Germline V lookup: CDR1 LNHNV, CDR2 YYDKDF (reference sequence). This CDR3 comprises 17 residues. The trim removed 1 base at V and 0 bases at J, leaving 8 bases unmatched. This CDR3 reads CATSRAPGQFSNYGYTF. The CDR3 DNA is TGTGCCACCAGCAGAGCACCGGGACAGTTCTCTAACTATGGCTACACCTTC. Full variable domain (rest looked up from reference TRBV15 and TRBJ1-2): DAMVIQNPRYQVTQFGKPVTLSCSQTLNHNVMYWYQQKSSQAPKLLFHYYDKDFNNEADTPDNFQSRRPNTSFCFLDIRSPGLGDTAMYLCATSRAPGQFSNYGYTFGSGTRLTVV.

This clonotype has only a few counts. V gene TRBV23-1 combines with J gene TRBJ2-5; D is perhaps TRBD2 (6 bases). TRBV23-1 is recorded as an ORF, its role being uncertain. V lost 8 bases and J 5 bases, leaving 15 bases between the germline ends. The CDR3 has 13 residues. The CDR3 loop is CASLDSGSETQYF. DNA of the CDR3: TGCGCCAGCCTAGACAGCGGGTCCGAGACCCAGTACTTC.

The rearrangement uses TRBV11-2 and TRBJ2-4; 12 bases are shared with TRBD2. Germline assignment: CDR1 SGHAT and CDR2 FQNNGV. The V segment lost 6 bases and the J segment 4 bases; nucleotides outside the gene matches: 4. The CDR3 contains 15 residues. CDR3 bases: TGTGCCAGCAGTGGACTAGCGGGGATTAAAAACATTCAGTACTTC. Translating it yields CASSGLAGIKNIQYF.

The chain recombines TRBV7-9 with TRBJ1-1; 8 nucleotides line up with TRBD1. Germline V gene sequence: CDR1 SEHNR, CDR2 FQNEAQ (reference sequence). The CDR3 sequence is 18 residues long. The junction had 14 bases not matched to a gene; V was cut back by 5 bases and J by 0 bases. This chain's CDR3 is CASSNAGGPGYMNTEAFF. CDR3 coding DNA: TGTGCCAGCAGCAATGCAGGGGGCCCAGGGTACATGAACACTGAAGCTTTCTTT.

This clonotype has just a few counts. V gene TRBV20-1 combines with J gene TRBJ2-1; D remains ambiguous. Trimming cost V 1 base and J 0 bases, with 13 bases left between them. The CDR3 is 16 residues long. Germline V gene sequence: CDR1 DFQATT, CDR2 SNEGSKA (reference sequence). CDR3 coding DNA: TGCAGTGCTAGAGCCCCAGCACTGAGCTCCTACAATGAGCAGTTCTTC. Amino acids: CSARAPALSSYNEQFF.

This chain connects TRBV12-3 or TRBV12-4 to TRBJ1-1; no reliable D call. With 4 bases removed from V and 0 bases from J, the gap between germline ends came to 9 bases. This CDR3 contains 14 residues. The CDR3 region has the DNA TGTGCCAGCAGTTCAAGACGCATGAACACTGAAGCTTTCTTT. Its translation: CASSSRRMNTEAFF.

Only a few counts were recorded for this clonotype. The chain uses TRBV5-1 and TRBJ2-1; D is tentatively TRBD1 or TRBD2 (5 bases each). The V gene lost 3 bases and the J gene lost 10 bases, with 17 bases spanning the gap. Germline values: CDR1 SGHRS, CDR2 YFSETQ. This CDR3 comprises 14 residues. The CDR3 reads CASSSHWGWGEQFF. CDR3 coding DNA: TGCGCCAGCAGCTCCCACTGGGGGTGGGGCGAGCAGTTCTTC.

This clonotype was recorded only once. The chain recombines TRBV2 with TRBJ2-5, with 8 bases aligning to TRBD1. The V segment lost 5 bases and the J segment 5 bases; nucleotides outside the gene matches: 10. Germline lookup yields CDR1 SNHLY and CDR2 FYNNEI. This CDR3 spans 15 amino acids. The CDR3 is CASSLAGGLSETQYF. As DNA, the CDR3 is TGTGCCAGCAGTTTGGCAGGGGGCTTATCCGAGACCCAGTACTTC.

This clonotype was recorded a few times. The chain links TRBV7-7 to TRBJ2-2, with TRBD1 matching over 7 bases. Looked up from germline, CDR1 is SSHAT and CDR2 is FNYEAQ (reference sequence). V trimming: 2 bases; J trimming: 7 bases; junction bases outside the gene matches: 7. The CDR3 covers 15 residues. In DNA form, the CDR3 reads TGTGCCAGCAGCTTATCGACAGGGAAACTCGGGGAGCTGTTTTTT. This translates into CASSLSTGKLGELFF.

The chain combines TRBV29-1 with TRBJ1-2; TRBD1 agrees at 10 bases. In germline, CDR1 is SQVTM, CDR2 ANQGSEA. The J segment lost 4 bases and the V segment lost 4 bases, leaving 3 bases of the junction unmatched. The CDR3 is 13 amino acids. DNA of the CDR3: TGCAGCGTTGCGACAGGGGGCAGCTATGGCTACACCTTC. Translation: CSVATGGSYGYTF.

This clonotype showed up just a few times. One end of the junction fails to match germline, which may point to a read error. The chain employs TRBV7-3 and TRBJ2-1; 7 positions agree with TRBD2. The CDR3 is 15 residues long. Germline CDR1 is SGHTA and CDR2 is FQGTGA. CDR3 bases: TGTGCCAGCACCCCCCTAGCGGCCTCCTACAATGAGAAGTTCTTC. Amino acids: CASTPLAASYNEKFF.

This chain connects TRBV6-6 to TRBJ2-5, with a weak D call TRBD2 (6 bases). The germline CDR1 and CDR2 sequences are MNHNY and SVGAGI (reference sequence). Between the trimmed V and J ends, which lost 6 bases and 6 bases, there was a span of 20 bases. There are 15 residues in the CDR3. The CDR3 coding sequence is TGTGCCAGCAGCCCCCGGGACTTCCTTTCCCAGACCCAGTACTTC. Its protein product is CASSPRDFLSQTQYF.

This clonotype turned up a few times. The rearrangement links TRBV9 to TRBJ1-2; D perhaps matches TRBD1 (5 bases). Germline V CDR1 and CDR2: SGDLS, YYNGEE. The CDR3 is 14 residues long. Trimming took 2 bases from V and 4 from J, leaving 12 bases between them. DNA for the CDR3: TGTGCCAGCAGCGTGGGGGGGGACCTCTATGGCTACACCTTC. Protein: CASSVGGDLYGYTF.

This chain joins TRBV7-2 and TRBJ2-1, with 12 bases fitting TRBD2. Trimming removed 3 bases from V and 15 bases from J; junction bases left unmatched: 12. The CDR3 length is 15 residues. Germline V gene data show CDR1 as SGHTA and CDR2 as FQGNSA. The CDR3 DNA reads TGTGCCAGCAGCTTTGGACTAGCGGGAAAACCAGACGGGTTCTTC. This gives the protein CASSFGLAGKPDGFF.